The 11 T cell receptor beta chains below were found in one sample sequenced in a study of blood T cell repertoires in COVID-19. The repertoire was sequenced with immunoSEQ multiplex PCR; TCRdb's copy has only in-frame clones and lacks some. The repertoire includes 350,000 or so clones, 85% to 90% of them detected once, and 1% sits in the top ten. The source material was PBMCs or T cells enriched from blood (not recorded which). The receptors stem from a woman aged 25 to 45 who had been exposed to COVID-19.

DNA for the CDR3: TGTGCCAGCAGTGACTGGCTCTCTCTTGGCTACACCTTC. Protein sequence: CASSDWLSLGYTF. The chain carries TRBV2 and TRBJ1-2; no reliable D call. V was cut by 3 bases and J by 7 bases, with 12 bases left in between. In germline, CDR1 is SNHLY, CDR2 FYNNEI. The CDR3 spans 13 residues.

For the CDR3, the DNA is TGTGCCAGCAGCTCCACCTACGAGCAGTACTTC. Translated: CASSSTYEQYF. The V gene is TRBV7-2, the J gene TRBJ2-7; D call uncertain. The CDR3 consists of 11 residues. The germline gives CDR1 SGHTA, CDR2 FQGNSA. V shed 4 bases and J shed 2 bases, with 3 bases lying between them.

The gene calls are TRBV24-1 and TRBJ2-1, with 8 bases aligning to TRBD2. Germline loops: CDR1 KGHDR, CDR2 SFDVKD. The ends lost 4 bases at V and 8 bases at J; junction bases unmatched: 12. The CDR3 contains 16 residues. The CDR3 loop is CATSDKSGRRIHEQFF. The CDR3 coding sequence is TGTGCCACCAGTGACAAAAGCGGGAGAAGGATTCATGAGCAGTTCTTC.

J is TRBJ2-3 and V is TRBV7-3; TRBD1 aligns across 9 bases. Trimming cost V 5 bases and J 3 bases; bases outside gene matches: 18. Germline CDR1 and CDR2: SGHTA and FQGTGA. The CDR3 is 19 amino acids. This CDR3 reads CASSPKGGVGTGRTDTQYF. CDR3 coding DNA: TGTGCCAGCAGCCCCAAGGGGGGGGTCGGGACAGGGAGGACAGATACGCAGTATTTT.

The rearrangement joins TRBV9 to TRBJ2-5; perhaps TRBD2 as D (5 bases). The V gene's germline CDR1 is SGDLS and CDR2 YYNGEE. The CDR3 loop spans 13 amino acids. Trimming removed 3 bases from V and 5 bases from J, with 11 bases in between. Written as DNA, the CDR3 is TGTGCCAGCAGCGGAGGGAATCGGGAGACCCAGTACTTC. It translates to CASSGGNRETQYF. The full variable domain, rest sourced from reference TRBV9 and TRBJ2-5, is DSGVTQTPKHLITATGQRVTLRCSPRSGDLSVYWYQQSLDQGLQFLIQYYNGEERAKGNILERFSAQQFPDLHSELNLSSLELGDSALYFCASSGGNRETQYFGPGTRLLVL.

This chain uses TRBV27 with TRBJ2-1; 15 positions agree with TRBD2. The J segment lost 8 bases and the V segment lost 6 bases, leaving 5 bases of the junction unmatched. The length of the CDR3 is 15 residues. The germline V gene encodes CDR1 MNHEY and CDR2 SMNVEV (reference sequence). The CDR3 spells CASRPGTSGRYEQFF. CDR3 bases: TGTGCCAGCAGACCCGGGACTAGCGGGAGGTATGAGCAGTTCTTC.

The J gene is TRBJ2-1, the V gene TRBV11-1, with D possibly matching TRBD1 (6 bases). The CDR3 totals 16 residues. From germline, CDR1 is SGHAT and CDR2 FQDESV (reference sequence). V lost 6 bases to trimming and J lost 0 bases, with 15 bases between them. CDR3 loop: CASSLQGQSSYNEQFF. The DNA for the CDR3 is TGTGCCAGCAGTTTACAGGGCCAAAGCTCCTACAATGAGCAGTTCTTC.

V and J are TRBV19 and TRBJ1-1; TRBD1 agrees at 9 bases. The germline V gene encodes CDR1 LNHDA and CDR2 SQIVND (reference sequence). The V gene end was trimmed by 11 bases and the J gene end by 4 bases; junction bases not matched to a gene: 5. The CDR3 consists of 12 residues. The CDR3 nucleotides read TGTGCCCGACCGACAGGGGGCACTGAAGCTTTCTTT. It encodes CARPTGGTEAFF.

The chain couples TRBV5-4 to TRBJ2-5; 7 nucleotides match TRBD1. From germline, CDR1 is SGHNT and CDR2 YYREEE (reference sequence). The CDR3 contains 17 residues. V lost 4 bases to trimming and J lost 1 base; unmatched junction nucleotides: 13. The CDR3 region has the DNA TGTGCCAGCAGCCGATCCCGGGACAGATTAATCCAAGAGACCCAGTACTTC. Amino acids: CASSRSRDRLIQETQYF.

This clone was counted only a few times. This rearrangement joins TRBV5-1 to TRBJ2-3, with 11 bases that match TRBD2. The junction had 17 bases not matched to a gene; V was cut back by 0 bases and J by 8 bases. From germline, CDR1 is SGHRS and CDR2 YFSETQ. The CDR3 extends over 19 amino acids. In DNA form, the CDR3 reads TGCGCCAGCAGCTTGGACCTAGCGGGAGGCTTCGGCACAGATGGTACGCAGTATTTT. This translates into CASSLDLAGGFGTDGTQYF.

V usage is TRBV19 and J usage is TRBJ2-2; D possibly corresponds to TRBD2 (7 bases). CDR1 and CDR2 from the germline V gene are LNHDA and SQIVND (reference sequence). Trimming stripped 1 base from V and 5 bases from J, with 17 bases between. CDR3 length equals 17 residues. The chain's CDR3 is CASSIGAHGGRTGELFF. For the CDR3, the DNA is TGTGCCAGTAGTATAGGTGCACACGGGGGGCGGACCGGGGAGCTGTTTTTT.